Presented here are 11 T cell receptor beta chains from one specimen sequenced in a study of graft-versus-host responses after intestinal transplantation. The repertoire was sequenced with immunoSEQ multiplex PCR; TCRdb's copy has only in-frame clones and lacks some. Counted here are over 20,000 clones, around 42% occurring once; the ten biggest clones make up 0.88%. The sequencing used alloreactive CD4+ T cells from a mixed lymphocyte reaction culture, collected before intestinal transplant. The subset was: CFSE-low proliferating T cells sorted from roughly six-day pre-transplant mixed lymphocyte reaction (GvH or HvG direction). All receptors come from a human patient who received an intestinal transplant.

The CDR3 DNA sequence: TGTGCCAGCAGTTACTCACGTGGGCGAAACTATGGCTACACCTTC. This gives the protein CASSYSRGRNYGYTF. The chain carries TRBV6-5 and TRBJ1-2, with D hard to call. The CDR3 consists of 15 residues. CDR1 is MNHEY, CDR2 SVGAGI, per germline. V shed 0 bases and J shed 2 bases, with 10 bases lying between them.

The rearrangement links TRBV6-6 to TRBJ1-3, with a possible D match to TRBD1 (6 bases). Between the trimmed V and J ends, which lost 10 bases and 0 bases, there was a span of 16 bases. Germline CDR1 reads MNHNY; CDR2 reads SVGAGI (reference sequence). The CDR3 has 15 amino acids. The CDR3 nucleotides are TGTGCCACCGGACTTCCAGGGGTCTCTGGAAACACCATATATTTT. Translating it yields CATGLPGVSGNTIYF.

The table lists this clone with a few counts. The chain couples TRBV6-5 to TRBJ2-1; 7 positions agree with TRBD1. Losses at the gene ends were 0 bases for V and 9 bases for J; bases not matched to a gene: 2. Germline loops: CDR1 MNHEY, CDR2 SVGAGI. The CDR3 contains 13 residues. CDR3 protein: CASSYSTGLEQFF. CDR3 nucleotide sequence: TGTGCCAGCAGTTACTCGACAGGGCTTGAGCAGTTCTTC.

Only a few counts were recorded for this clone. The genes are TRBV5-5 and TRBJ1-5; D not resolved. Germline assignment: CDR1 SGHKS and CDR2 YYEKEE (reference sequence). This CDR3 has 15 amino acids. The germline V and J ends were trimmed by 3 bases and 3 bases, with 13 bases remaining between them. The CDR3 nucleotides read TGTGCCAGCAGCTCGAGGTTACGGGACAATCAGCCCCAGCATTTT. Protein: CASSSRLRDNQPQHF. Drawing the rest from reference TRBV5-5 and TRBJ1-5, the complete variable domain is DAGVTQSPTHLIKTRGQQVTLRCSPISGHKSVSWYQQVLGQGPQFIFQYYEKEERGRGNFPDRFSARQFPNYSSELNVNALLLGDSALYLCASSSRLRDNQPQHFGDGTRLSIL.

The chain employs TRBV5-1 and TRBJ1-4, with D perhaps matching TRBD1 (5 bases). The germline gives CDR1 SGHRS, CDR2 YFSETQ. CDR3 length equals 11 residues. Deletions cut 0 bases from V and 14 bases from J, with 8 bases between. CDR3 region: CASSLGAGLFF. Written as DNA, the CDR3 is TGCGCCAGCAGCTTGGGGGCAGGGCTGTTTTTT.

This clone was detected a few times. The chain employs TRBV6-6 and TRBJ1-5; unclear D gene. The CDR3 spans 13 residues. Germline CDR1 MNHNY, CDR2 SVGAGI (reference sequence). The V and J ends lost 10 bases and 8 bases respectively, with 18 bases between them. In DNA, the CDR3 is TGTGCCACCCAAGGCCTCCTCGGAGAGCCCCAGCATTTT. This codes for CATQGLLGEPQHF.

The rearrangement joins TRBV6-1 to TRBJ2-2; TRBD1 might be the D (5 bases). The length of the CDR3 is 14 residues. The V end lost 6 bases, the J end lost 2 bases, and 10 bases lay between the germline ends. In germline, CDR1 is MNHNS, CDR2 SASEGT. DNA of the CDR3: TGTGCCAGCAGAGGGGTAGTAAACACCGGGGAGCTGTTTTTT. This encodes CASRGVVNTGELFF.

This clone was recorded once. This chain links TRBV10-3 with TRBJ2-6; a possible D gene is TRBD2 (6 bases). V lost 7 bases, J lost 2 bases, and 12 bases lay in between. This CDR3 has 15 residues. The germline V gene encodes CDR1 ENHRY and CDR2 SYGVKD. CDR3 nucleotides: TGTGCCATCATGGGGGGATTACCTGGGGCCAACGTCCTGACTTTC. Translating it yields CAIMGGLPGANVLTF.

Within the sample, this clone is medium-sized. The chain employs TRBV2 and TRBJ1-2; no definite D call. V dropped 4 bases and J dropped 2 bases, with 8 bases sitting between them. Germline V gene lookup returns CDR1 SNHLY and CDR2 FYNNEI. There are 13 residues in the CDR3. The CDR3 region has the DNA TGTGCCAGCAGTGTTCAGCGGAACTATGGCTACACCTTC. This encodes CASSVQRNYGYTF. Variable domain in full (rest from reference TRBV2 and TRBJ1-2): EPEVTQTPSHQVTQMGQEVILRCVPISNHLYFYWYRQILGQKVEFLVSFYNNEISEKSEIFDDQFSVERPDGSNFTLKIRSTKLEDSAMYFCASSVQRNYGYTFGSGTRLTVV.

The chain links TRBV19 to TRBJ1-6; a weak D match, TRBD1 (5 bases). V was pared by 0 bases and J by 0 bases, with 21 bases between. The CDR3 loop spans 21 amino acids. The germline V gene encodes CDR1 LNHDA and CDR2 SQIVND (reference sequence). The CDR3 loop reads CASSIDPQVRMRSSYNSPLHF. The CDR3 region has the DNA TGTGCCAGTAGTATAGATCCACAGGTACGAATGCGGAGCTCCTATAATTCACCCCTCCACTTT.

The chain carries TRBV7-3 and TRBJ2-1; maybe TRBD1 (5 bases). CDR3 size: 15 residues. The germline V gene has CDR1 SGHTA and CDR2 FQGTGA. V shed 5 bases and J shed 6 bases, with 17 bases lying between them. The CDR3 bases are TGTGCCAGCAGCACCGCGGACACAGGAAGCAATGAGCAGTTCTTC. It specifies CASSTADTGSNEQFF.